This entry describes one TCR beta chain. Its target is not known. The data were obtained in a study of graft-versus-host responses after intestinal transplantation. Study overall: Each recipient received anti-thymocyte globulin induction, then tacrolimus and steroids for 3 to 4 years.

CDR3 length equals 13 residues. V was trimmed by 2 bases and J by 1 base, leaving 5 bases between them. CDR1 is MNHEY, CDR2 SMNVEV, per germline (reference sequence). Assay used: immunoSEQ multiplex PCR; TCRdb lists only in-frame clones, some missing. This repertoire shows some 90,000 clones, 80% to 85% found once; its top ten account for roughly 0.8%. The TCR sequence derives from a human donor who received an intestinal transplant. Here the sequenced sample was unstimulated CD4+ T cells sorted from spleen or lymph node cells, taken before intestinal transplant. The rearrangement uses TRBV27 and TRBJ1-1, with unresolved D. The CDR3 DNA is TGTGCCAGCAGTTTAGCAGGGAACACTGAAGCTTTCTTT. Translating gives CASSLAGNTEAFF.